Listed below are T cell receptor beta chains from one sample, sequenced in a study of T-cell reconstitution after alpha-beta-depleted transplantation in children. One entry per CDR3 protein, called by TCRdb with MiXCR from the PCR reads. The sample shows around 300,000 distinct CDR3 sequences, just over 7.5% of them seen only once. The sequencing used peripheral blood, collected 360 days after TCRalphabeta/CD19-depleted stem cell transplant. These receptors originate from a female patient aged 2-15 years who had a stem cell transplant for Fanconi anemia, so the T cells may come from the graft donor. Both conserved end residues are part of each CDR3. A D gene is named only where the DNA matches it firmly. Rows give clone size only sometimes, using once, few, many, or a class for an expanded clone.

CDR3nt | CDR3aa | v_gene | abundance | j_gene | d_gene
TGCAGTGCTAGAGTAGGGGGTAGGTCCTACAATGAGCAGTTCTTC | CSARVGGRSYNEQFF | TRBV20-1 | many | TRBJ2-1 | -
TGTGCCAGCAGGGGAGGACTAGCGGGGGGGTTATCCTACAATGAGCAGTTCTTC | CASRGGLAGGLSYNEQFF | TRBV7-9 | many | TRBJ2-1 | TRBD2
TGTGCCAGCAGTTACTACAGGGAAGAGACCCAGTACTTC | CASSYYREETQYF | TRBV12-3/TRBV12-4 | many | TRBJ2-5 | -
TGTGCCAGTAGTATCGGAACCGGGACTACCAATGAGCAGTTCTTC | CASSIGTGTTNEQFF | TRBV19 | few | TRBJ2-1 | TRBD2
TGTGCCAGCAGCTTATTCCGCTCGGAAGAGCAGTACTTC | CASSLFRSEEQYF | TRBV13 | few | TRBJ2-7 | -
TGCGCCAGCAGCCCGCAGGGGGACACTGAAGCTTTCTTT | CASSPQGDTEAFF | TRBV5-1 | many | TRBJ1-1 | TRBD1
TGTGCCACAGCCCCTCCGGTCCCCGGGGAGCTGTTTTTT | CATAPPVPGELFF | TRBV10-3 | many | TRBJ2-2 | -
TGTGCCAGCAGACCCCGGACACCGGGGGAGCAGTACTTC | CASRPRTPGEQYF | TRBV6-1 | - | TRBJ2-7 | -
TGTGCCAGCTCACCGGGCGGGGGGGCCCAGAATGAGCAGTTCTTC | CASSPGGGAQNEQFF | TRBV18 | many | TRBJ2-1 | TRBD2
TGCGCCAGCAGCTTGGAGCTAGCGGGGGGGCCGGAGTACTTC | CASSLELAGGPEYF | TRBV5-1 | - | TRBJ2-4 | TRBD2
TGTGCCATCAGTGACGGTTTACAGATCCAAGAGACCCAGTACTTC | CAISDGLQIQETQYF | TRBV10-3 | - | TRBJ2-5 | -
TGTGCCAGCAGCCAAGACTGGGCTGCTCGGGAGACCCAGTACTTC | CASSQDWAARETQYF | TRBV4-2 | few | TRBJ2-5 | -
TGTGCCAGCAGTTTATCGCACGGGGACTCTGGGGCCAACGTCCTGACTTTC | CASSLSHGDSGANVLTF | TRBV27 | many | TRBJ2-6 | -
TGTGCCAGTAAAGACGGTTCTGGAAACACCATATATTTT | CASKDGSGNTIYF | TRBV12-3/TRBV12-4 | many | TRBJ1-3 | -
TGCAGTGCTCCAACACAGGGGATCGCGTACAATGAGCAGTTCTTC | CSAPTQGIAYNEQFF | TRBV20-1 | many | TRBJ2-1 | TRBD1
TGCAGTGCTAGAGAAAGGACAGGGCCCTACAACCAAGAGACCCAGTACTTC | CSARERTGPYNQETQYF | TRBV20-1 | many | TRBJ2-5 | TRBD1
TGTGCCAGTAGTATTAATTCCCTGGTCACTGAAGCTTTCTTT | CASSINSLVTEAFF | TRBV19 | - | TRBJ1-1 | -
TGTGCCAGCAGTTTGTCGGGGGGGACGCAGTATTTT | CASSLSGGTQYF | TRBV6-6 | few | TRBJ2-3 | TRBD2
TGTGCCAGCAGTCCGTTGCTAGTGGCGGGTGAGCAGTACTTC | CASSPLLVAGEQYF | TRBV6-1 | few | TRBJ2-7 | -
TGTGCCAGCAGTCCGGGTAAAGAGACCCAGTACTTC | CASSPGKETQYF | TRBV25-1 | - | TRBJ2-5 | -
TGCGCCAGCAGCTCCTACTCGACTAGCCTGGGAAGCAATGAGCAGTTCTTC | CASSSYSTSLGSNEQFF | TRBV5-1 | many | TRBJ2-1 | TRBD2
TGTGCCAGCAGTTACACCGGGACGGGCGAGCAGTACTTC | CASSYTGTGEQYF | TRBV6-5 | many | TRBJ2-7 | -
TGTGCCAGCAGCCGGGACTATTCTCGCGAGCAGTACTTC | CASSRDYSREQYF | TRBV3-1 | - | TRBJ2-7 | TRBD2
TGTGCCAGCAGTTGGAGGGGGGGGGCCTTCGACGAGCAGTACTTC | CASSWRGGAFDEQYF | TRBV12-3/TRBV12-4 | - | TRBJ2-7 | -
TGTGCTAGCAGCCCTAGACCGGGGGCTGAAGCTTTCTTT | CASSPRPGAEAFF | TRBV7-7 | once | TRBJ1-1 | -
TGTGCCAGCAGGCCTCAGCTAGCGGCTAGCACAGATACGCAGTATTTT | CASRPQLAASTDTQYF | TRBV6-5 | - | TRBJ2-3 | TRBD2
TGCAGTGCAAGCCCACAGGGACGGTGGGAAGAGACCCAGTACTTC | CSASPQGRWEETQYF | TRBV20-1 | many | TRBJ2-5 | -
TGTGCCACCAGCAGAGATCCGACAGGGAAAAACACTGAAGCTTTCTTT | CATSRDPTGKNTEAFF | TRBV15 | many | TRBJ1-1 | TRBD1
TGTGCCAGCAGTCCCCATGAGCCGTCCTACGAGCAGTACTTC | CASSPHEPSYEQYF | TRBV6-5 | many | TRBJ2-7 | -
TGCAGTGCTCGAGGACAGGGGATCATCTTAGTGAACACTGAAGCTTTCTTT | CSARGQGIILVNTEAFF | TRBV20-1 | many | TRBJ1-1 | TRBD1
TGCGCCAGCAGCTCTGTGAGTGGCACAGATACGCAGTATTTT | CASSSVSGTDTQYF | TRBV5-1 | many | TRBJ2-3 | -
TGTGCCAGCAGCTTAGGCGGGGAGCTAAGGGAGCAGTTCTTC | CASSLGGELREQFF | TRBV7-9 | - | TRBJ2-1 | -
TGTGCCAGCAGCCAGACAAAGGGGAGGGCTGAAGCTTTCTTT | CASSQTKGRAEAFF | TRBV7-2 | many | TRBJ1-1 | -
TGTGCCAGCGGGGGGAGCGGAGAGACCCAGTACTTC | CASGGSGETQYF | TRBV10-3 | many | TRBJ2-5 | TRBD2
TGTGCCAGCAGCTTCGGTTGGATAGGGGGCGAAAGCTTC | CASSFGWIGGESF | TRBV5-5 | many | TRBJ2-7 | TRBD1
TGCAGCGTTCCTGAGGGGGGAGACTATGGCTACACCTTC | CSVPEGGDYGYTF | TRBV29-1 | few | TRBJ1-2 | -
TGTGCCAGCAGCTCCCGGGGCAGCGCCTCCTACGAGCAGTACTTC | CASSSRGSASYEQYF | TRBV5-6 | - | TRBJ2-7 | -
TGTGCCAGCAGCCCGATGGGGGGGGTATCCCTGAACACTGAAGCTTTCTTT | CASSPMGGVSLNTEAFF | TRBV6-1 | many | TRBJ1-1 | -
TGTGCCAGCAGTTACAGGGCGGACACAGTTTTAGGGGACTCGGATATTTTGCCCCAGCATTTT | CASSYRADTVLGDSDILPQHF | TRBV6-2/TRBV6-3 | many | TRBJ1-5 | -
TGCAGCGTTGAAGGGGACAGAAACTATGGCTACACCTTC | CSVEGDRNYGYTF | TRBV29-1 | many | TRBJ1-2 | TRBD1
TGTGCTAGTGGTTTGGTACTCAGGGGAGGGAAGGGTGAGACCCAGTACTTC | CASGLVLRGGKGETQYF | TRBV12-5 | - | TRBJ2-5 | -
TGTGCCAGCAGCTTACAGGACAGACATTCACCCCTCCACTTT | CASSLQDRHSPLHF | TRBV7-3 | many | TRBJ1-6 | -
TGTGCCAGCAGTATCGGGGGTAGCATTCAGTACTTC | CASSIGGSIQYF | TRBV6-2/TRBV6-3 | many | TRBJ2-4 | -
TGTGCCAGCAGCCAAGATGCTCGGGACCGGGAGACCCAGTACTTC | CASSQDARDRETQYF | TRBV3-1 | few | TRBJ2-5 | -
TGTGCCAGCACCCGGGTCCTGGACACTGAAGCTTTCTTT | CASTRVLDTEAFF | TRBV6-6 | many | TRBJ1-1 | -
TGTGCCAGCAGCCGAGTCAGGGGGCTGGAGACCCAGTACTTC | CASSRVRGLETQYF | TRBV7-6 | - | TRBJ2-5 | TRBD1
TGTGCCAGCAACCTACAAGCTTTAGCTTACAATGAGCAGTTCTTC | CASNLQALAYNEQFF | TRBV12-3/TRBV12-4 | - | TRBJ2-1 | -
TGCGCCAGCAGCTTGGCCCTTTCAAACTATGGCTACACCTTC | CASSLALSNYGYTF | TRBV5-1 | many | TRBJ1-2 | -
TGTGCCAGCAGACTACAGGGATACCAAGAGACCCAGTACTTC | CASRLQGYQETQYF | TRBV6-2/TRBV6-3 | many | TRBJ2-5 | -
TGCAGTGCTAAGCCCGACAGCTACGAGCAGTACTTC | CSAKPDSYEQYF | TRBV20-1 | few | TRBJ2-7 | -
TGTGCCAGCAGCCCCCGGGACTTGGCAGGGGCCTTCAATCAGCCCCAGCATTTT | CASSPRDLAGAFNQPQHF | TRBV5-6 | - | TRBJ1-5 | -
TGTGCCAGCAGTGAATGGGCAGGAAGGGGCAATGAGCAGTTCTTC | CASSEWAGRGNEQFF | TRBV25-1 | few | TRBJ2-1 | -
TGTGCCAGCAGCCACAGAGACCACACAGATACGCAGTATTTT | CASSHRDHTDTQYF | TRBV3-1 | few | TRBJ2-3 | -
TGTGCCAGCAGGGCTACTGGACAGGGATCAGCTTTCTTT | CASRATGQGSAFF | TRBV6-4 | many | TRBJ1-1 | TRBD1